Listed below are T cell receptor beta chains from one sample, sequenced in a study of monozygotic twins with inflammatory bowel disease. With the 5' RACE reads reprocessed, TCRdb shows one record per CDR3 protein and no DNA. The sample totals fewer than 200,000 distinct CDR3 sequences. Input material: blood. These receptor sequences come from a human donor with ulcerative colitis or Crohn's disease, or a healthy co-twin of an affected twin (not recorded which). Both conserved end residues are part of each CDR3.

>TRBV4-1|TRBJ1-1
CASSHGGSSTEAFF
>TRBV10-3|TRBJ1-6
CATQDEGNSPLHF
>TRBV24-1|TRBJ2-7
CATSASGRGNEQYF
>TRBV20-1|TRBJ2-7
CRPQAGVGYEQYF
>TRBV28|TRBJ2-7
CASSLAGTKSSYEQYF
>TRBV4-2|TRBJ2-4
CASSHGGTGGAKNMQYF
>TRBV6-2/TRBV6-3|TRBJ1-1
CASSYRHLNTEAFF
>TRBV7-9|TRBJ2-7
CASSRQGSSYEQYF
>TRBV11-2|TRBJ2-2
CASILDQGRHGELFF
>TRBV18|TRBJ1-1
CASSPQGGTEAFF
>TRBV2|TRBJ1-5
CASTPRGTRSNQPPHF
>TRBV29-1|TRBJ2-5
CSVERLLIQETQYF
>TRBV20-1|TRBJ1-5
CSARDYSGSHQPQHF
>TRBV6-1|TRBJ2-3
CASSPLPREGTDTQYF
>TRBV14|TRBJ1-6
CASSLLGRNRPLHF
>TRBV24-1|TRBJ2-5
CATSDSSGRALETQYF
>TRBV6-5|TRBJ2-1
CASSLGLGAEQFF
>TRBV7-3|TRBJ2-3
CASSSGQGTGTQYF
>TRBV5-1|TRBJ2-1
CASSSGSYNEQFF
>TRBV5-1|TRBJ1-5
CASSLKGGGDQPQHF
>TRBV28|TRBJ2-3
CASSPDRAGEADTQYF
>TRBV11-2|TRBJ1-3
CASSLGRNSGNTIYF
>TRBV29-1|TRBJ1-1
CSARQGADTEAFF
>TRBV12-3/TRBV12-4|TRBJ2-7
CASSLFRVSYEQYF
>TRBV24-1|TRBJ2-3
CATSDSSGSRNTQYF
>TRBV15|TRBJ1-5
CATSRSDRVNQPQHF
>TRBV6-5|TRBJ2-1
CASSYGLAGGFDEQFF
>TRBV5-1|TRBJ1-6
CASSWTGGLDSPLHF
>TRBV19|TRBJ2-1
CASSIAGQGGWEQFF
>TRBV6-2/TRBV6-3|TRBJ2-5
CASSYVGQETQYF
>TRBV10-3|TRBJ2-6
CAISEPGVSGANVLTF
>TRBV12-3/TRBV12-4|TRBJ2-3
CASSWDGSSDTQYF
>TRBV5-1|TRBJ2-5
CASSLEEADQETQYF
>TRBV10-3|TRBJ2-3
CAIGQGADTQYF